The T cell receptor (beta chain) described here comes from a study of shared clonotypes between healthy human individuals. Donors, healthy HIV-negative adults, lacked recent acute infections or vaccinations. The study drew all its donors from Caucasian adults living in Nashville, Tennessee. Using immunoSEQ multiplex PCR, the repertoire was profiled, and TCRdb retains in-frame clones only, with some absent. Among approximately 1,500,000 clones listed, roughly 97% were seen once. Germline values: CDR1 SGHKS, CDR2 YYEKEE (reference sequence). V was clipped by 0 bases and J by 1 base, with 8 bases between them. There are 16 residues in the CDR3.

Sequencing was carried out using naive CD4+ T cells sorted from blood. This sample's subset: CD45RA+ positively selected. The rearrangement joins TRBV5-5 to TRBJ2-6, with TRBD1 as a possible D gene (5 bases). This TCR was sampled from a young man in good health. The CDR3 protein is CASSLVWTSGANVLTF. The CDR3 DNA reads as TGTGCCAGCAGCTTGGTCTGGACATCTGGGGCCAACGTCCTGACTTTC.